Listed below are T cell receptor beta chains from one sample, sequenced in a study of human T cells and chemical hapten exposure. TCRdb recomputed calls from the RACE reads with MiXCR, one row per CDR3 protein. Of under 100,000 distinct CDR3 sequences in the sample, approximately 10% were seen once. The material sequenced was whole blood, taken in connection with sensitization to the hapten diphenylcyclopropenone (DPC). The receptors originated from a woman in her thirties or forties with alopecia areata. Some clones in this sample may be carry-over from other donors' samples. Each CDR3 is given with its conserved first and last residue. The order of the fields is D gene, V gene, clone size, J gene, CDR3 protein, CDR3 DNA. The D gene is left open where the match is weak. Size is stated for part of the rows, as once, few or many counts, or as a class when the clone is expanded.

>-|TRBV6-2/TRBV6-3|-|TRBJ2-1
CASSFGNEQFF
TGTGCCAGCAGTTTCGGGAATGAGCAGTTCTTC
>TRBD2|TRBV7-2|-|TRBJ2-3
CASSPQGLAGQDTQYF
TGTGCCAGCAGCCCCCAGGGGCTAGCGGGACAAGATACGCAGTATTTT
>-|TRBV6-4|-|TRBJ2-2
CASSRQTNTGELFF
TGTGCCAGCAGTCGACAGACTAACACCGGGGAGCTGTTTTTT
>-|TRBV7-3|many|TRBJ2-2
CASSLKADGELFF
TGTGCCAGCAGCTTAAAGGCTGACGGGGAGCTGTTTTTT
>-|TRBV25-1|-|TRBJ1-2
CASSGQESAGYTF
TGTGCCAGCAGTGGACAGGAATCGGCTGGCTACACCTTC
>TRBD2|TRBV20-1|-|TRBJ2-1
CSAFSRLAGGYNEQFF
TGCAGTGCTTTCTCCCGTCTAGCGGGGGGTTACAATGAGCAGTTCTTC
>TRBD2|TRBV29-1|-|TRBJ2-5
CSVRDYIQETQYF
TGCAGCGTCCGGGACTACATACAAGAGACCCAGTACTTC
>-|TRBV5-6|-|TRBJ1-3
CASSLGGVEGNTIYF
TGTGCCAGCAGCTTGGGCGGGGTGGAAGGAAACACCATATATTTT
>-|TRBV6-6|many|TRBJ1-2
CASSYSVQGYGYTF
TGTGCCAGCAGTTACTCTGTCCAGGGTTATGGCTACACCTTC
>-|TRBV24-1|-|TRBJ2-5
CATRGSGEETQYF
TGTGCCACCAGGGGGTCTGGAGAAGAGACCCAGTACTTC
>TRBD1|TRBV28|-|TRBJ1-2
CASSPDRGQMGYTF
TGTGCCAGCAGTCCAGACAGGGGGCAGATGGGCTACACCTTC
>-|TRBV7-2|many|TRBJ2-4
CASSLGATRGKNIQYF
TGTGCCAGCAGCTTAGGAGCTACCAGGGGCAAAAACATTCAGTACTTC
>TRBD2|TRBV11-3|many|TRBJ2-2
CASSKTSGTGWGGELFF
TGTGCCAGCAGCAAGACTAGCGGGACTGGTTGGGGCGGGGAGCTGTTTTTT
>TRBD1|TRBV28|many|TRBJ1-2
CASSLSHRGHGYTF
TGTGCCAGCAGTTTATCCCACAGGGGCCATGGCTACACCTTC
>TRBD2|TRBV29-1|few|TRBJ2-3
CSVGKREGLDDTQYF
TGCAGCGTCGGGAAGCGGGAGGGCCTAGACGATACGCAGTATTTT
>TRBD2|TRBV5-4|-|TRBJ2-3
CASSFPGLAGVGTDTQYF
TGTGCCAGCAGCTTCCCTGGACTAGCGGGAGTCGGCACAGATACGCAGTATTTT
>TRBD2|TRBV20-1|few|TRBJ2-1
CSARDIAGEYNEQFF
TGCAGTGCTAGAGATATAGCGGGAGAGTACAATGAGCAGTTCTTC
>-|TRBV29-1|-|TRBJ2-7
CSVVGQPGEQYF
TGCAGCGTTGTTGGCCAACCGGGCGAGCAGTACTTC
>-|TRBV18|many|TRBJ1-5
CASSEDRGNQPQHF
TGTGCCAGCTCAGAGGACCGGGGCAATCAGCCCCAGCATTTT
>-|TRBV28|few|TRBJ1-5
CASSGSAQPQHF
TGTGCCAGCAGCGGGTCCGCTCAGCCCCAGCATTTT
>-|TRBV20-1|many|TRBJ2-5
CSALTEAETQYF
TGCAGTGCGTTGACAGAGGCTGAGACCCAGTACTTC
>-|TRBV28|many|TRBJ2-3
CASTLGPVDTQYF
TGTGCCAGCACCCTGGGTCCTGTAGATACGCAGTATTTT
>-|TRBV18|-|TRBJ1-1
CASSPQVNTEAFF
TGTGCCAGCTCACCGCAGGTTAACACTGAAGCTTTCTTT
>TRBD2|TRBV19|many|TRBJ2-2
CARKTLREGPTGELFF
TGTGCCAGGAAAACTTTGCGGGAGGGCCCCACCGGGGAGCTGTTTTTT
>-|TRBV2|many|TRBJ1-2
CASSEAVNYGYTF
TGTGCCAGCAGTGAAGCGGTGAACTATGGCTACACCTTC